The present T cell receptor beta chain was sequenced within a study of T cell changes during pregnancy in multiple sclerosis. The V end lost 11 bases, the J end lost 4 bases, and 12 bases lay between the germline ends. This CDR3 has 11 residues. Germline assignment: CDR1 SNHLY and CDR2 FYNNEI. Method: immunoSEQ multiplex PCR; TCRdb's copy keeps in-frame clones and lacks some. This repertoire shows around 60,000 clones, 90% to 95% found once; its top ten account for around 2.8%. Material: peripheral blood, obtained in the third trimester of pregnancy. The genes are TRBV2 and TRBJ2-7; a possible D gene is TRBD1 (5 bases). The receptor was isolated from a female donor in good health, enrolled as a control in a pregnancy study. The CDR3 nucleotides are TGTGCCTGCTCGGACATTTACGAGCAGTACTTC. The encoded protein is CACSDIYEQYF.